A selection of T cell receptor beta chains follows, all from one sample in a study of post-analysis software for immune sequencing data. Each CDR3 protein gets one entry after TCRdb re-called the PCR reads with MiXCR. The table records approximately 260,000 distinct CDR3 sequences, approximately 34% of them present only once. The sequencing input was blood. The receptors were sampled from a girl aged 10-17 years with multiple sclerosis. Both conserved end residues are part of each CDR3. Each record gives: clone size, J gene, V gene, D gene, CDR3 DNA, CDR3 protein. D genes are given only for firm matches. Size tells how often a clone was seen (once, few, many) or the class of an expanded clone, and some rows leave it out.

>-|TRBJ1-4|TRBV20-1|-
TGCAGTGCTAGTGCCGGCGCGGTCGCAACTAATGAAAGACTGTTTTTT
CSASAGAVATNERLFF
>-|TRBJ2-5|TRBV20-1|TRBD2
TGCAGTGCCAAGGGGGGAAGCGGGAGGTTAGAGACCCAGTACTTC
CSAKGGSGRLETQYF
>-|TRBJ2-2|TRBV9|TRBD2
TGTGCCAGCACCGCTTGGGGGGGGAACACCGGGGAGCTGTTTTTT
CASTAWGGNTGELFF
>few|TRBJ1-5|TRBV12-3/TRBV12-4|TRBD1
TGTGCCAGCACCTGGGGACAGGTTTATAGCAATCAGCCCCAGCATTTT
CASTWGQVYSNQPQHF
>few|TRBJ2-5|TRBV7-2|-
TGTGCCAGCAGCTCCCCTCCTGGAGAGCAGTACTTC
CASSSPPGEQYF
>-|TRBJ2-6|TRBV5-1|-
TGCGCCAGCAGCTTGCTTGGGACGGCAAATTCTGGGGCCAACGTCCTGAATTTC
CASSLLGTANSGANVLNF
>-|TRBJ2-1|TRBV12-5|-
TGTGCTAGTGGTTTGGGCGAAAGCTCCTACAATGAGCAGTTCTTC
CASGLGESSYNEQFF
>many|TRBJ1-5|TRBV20-1|-
TGCAGTGCTAGTGTTAGGACCGCGGGTAGTCAGCCCCAGCATTTT
CSASVRTAGSQPQHF
>many|TRBJ2-1|TRBV24-1|TRBD1
TGTGCCACCAGTGATTTCGGACAGGGGGGTAATGAGCAGTTCTTC
CATSDFGQGGNEQFF
>many|TRBJ2-1|TRBV12-3/TRBV12-4|TRBD2
TGTGCCAGCAGCACCGGGACTAGCAATGAGCAGTTCTTC
CASSTGTSNEQFF
>many|TRBJ2-5|TRBV11-2|TRBD1
TGTGCCAGCAGAGATGGGACAGGGGTCGGGCAAGAGACCCAGTACTTC
CASRDGTGVGQETQYF
>many|TRBJ1-1|TRBV5-1|-
TGCGCCAGCAGCGTGGACAGTTATAACACTGAAGCTTTCTTT
CASSVDSYNTEAFF
>many|TRBJ2-2|TRBV29-1|-
TGCAGCGTTGAAGGGGGGCAGGGTTACACCGGGGAGCTGTTTTTT
CSVEGGQGYTGELFF
>-|TRBJ2-5|TRBV14|-
TGTGCCAGCAGAACCTCCGGGGCAGGGGAGACCCAGTACTTC
CASRTSGAGETQYF
>once|TRBJ2-5|TRBV5-1|TRBD2
TGCGCCAGCAGTCAGCGGGACCCCGACGTCGAGACCCAGTACTTC
CASSQRDPDVETQYF
>-|TRBJ1-2|TRBV12-3/TRBV12-4|-
TGTGCCAGCAGTTTAGAACCAGGGATCACGTTAAACTATGGCTACACCTTC
CASSLEPGITLNYGYTF
>-|TRBJ1-5|TRBV28|TRBD1
TGTGCCAGCAGGCAAAATACAGGGGGCCAGCCCCAGCATTTT
CASRQNTGGQPQHF
>few|TRBJ2-1|TRBV6-2/TRBV6-3|TRBD1
TGTGCCAGCACCTACCGACAGGGTACGATTGAGCAGTTCTTC
CASTYRQGTIEQFF
>-|TRBJ2-1|TRBV5-1|TRBD1
TGCGCCAGCAGCCCAAACATCGGACAGGGTAGCGAGCAGTTCTTC
CASSPNIGQGSEQFF
>few|TRBJ1-1|TRBV12-3/TRBV12-4|-
TGTGCCAGCGGCGGGAAAGAAGCTTTCTTT
CASGGKEAFF
>many|TRBJ1-6|TRBV7-2|-
TGTGCCAGCAGCTTAGTTGGAGGGACTAATTCACCCCTCCACTTT
CASSLVGGTNSPLHF
>-|TRBJ1-1|TRBV20-1|-
TGCAGTGCTCCCAGGGGGAACACTGAAGCTTTCTTT
CSAPRGNTEAFF
>many|TRBJ1-5|TRBV28|-
TGTGCCAGCAGTTTATTAGGGGCCCAGCCCCAGCATTTT
CASSLLGAQPQHF
>-|TRBJ2-1|TRBV3-1|TRBD2
TGTGCCAGCAGCGGGCTTGGCCCCGTTGTACTAGCGGGTGCCCACTACAATGAGCAGTTCTTC
CASSGLGPVVLAGAHYNEQFF
>many|TRBJ2-1|TRBV20-1|-
TGCAGTGCTGTAAGGAGGGGTGGTCACAATGAGCAGTTCTTC
CSAVRRGGHNEQFF
>few|TRBJ1-1|TRBV27|TRBD1
TGTGCCAGCAGTTTTCACCGCGGGCAGGGGGACACTGAAGCTTTCTTT
CASSFHRGQGDTEAFF
>many|TRBJ2-1|TRBV6-2/TRBV6-3|TRBD2
TGTGCCAGCGTCACCGGGGGGGCGGGAAATGAGCAGTTCTTC
CASVTGGAGNEQFF
>many|TRBJ1-1|TRBV3-1|TRBD1
TGTGCCAGCAGTCTACAGGGGGGGATGAACACTGAAGCTTTCTTT
CASSLQGGMNTEAFF
>many|TRBJ2-5|TRBV5-1|-
TGCGCCAGCAGCTTGGAACCACGTAATAAGCAGTACTTC
CASSLEPRNKQYF
>-|TRBJ2-1|TRBV20-1|TRBD2
TGCAGTGCTAGAGATGGGGGGGGGGGCTACAATGAGCAGTTCTTC
CSARDGGGGYNEQFF
>many|TRBJ2-2|TRBV11-2|-
TGTGCCAGCAGCTTAGTGGACACCGGGGAGCTGTTTTTT
CASSLVDTGELFF
>many|TRBJ2-1|TRBV7-2|-
TGTGCCAGCAGCTTCTCACTAGCCGGCGAAAGTGAGCAGTTCTTC
CASSFSLAGESEQFF
>-|TRBJ1-1|TRBV6-5|TRBD1
TGTGCCAGCAGTTACGTGGCCGGACAGGGGTCGAGGACTGAAGCTTTCTTT
CASSYVAGQGSRTEAFF
>-|TRBJ1-1|TRBV4-1|-
TGCGCCGGCAGCCTCCACAGGGCTACTGAAGCTTTCTTT
CAGSLHRATEAFF
>-|TRBJ2-5|TRBV7-8|-
TGTGCCAGCAGCACTCCCCTCCTAGATGGGCAGTACTTC
CASSTPLLDGQYF
>-|TRBJ2-3|TRBV24-1|-
TGTGCCACCAGTGATTTAGCGGAAGGCACAGATACGCAGTATTTT
CATSDLAEGTDTQYF
>few|TRBJ2-5|TRBV27|-
TGTGCCAGCAGTTTACTCGGACAGACCCAGTACTTC
CASSLLGQTQYF
>-|TRBJ2-3|TRBV18|-
TGTGCCAGCTCATCCCCAGGAGGAATCAGGCGAACAGATACGCAGTATTTT
CASSSPGGIRRTDTQYF
>-|TRBJ2-1|TRBV9|TRBD2
TGTGCCAGCAACGTAGTGTCGGGGGGGAACCACGAGCAGTTCTTC
CASNVVSGGNHEQFF
>many|TRBJ2-3|TRBV7-9|TRBD2
TGTGCCAGCAGCCCCCCCGCGGCGGGAGGGCCATGGGATACGCAGTATTTT
CASSPPAAGGPWDTQYF
>-|TRBJ2-5|TRBV15|TRBD1
TGTGCCACCAGTCTAAGGGGGCCTGGGACCCAGTACTTC
CATSLRGPGTQYF
>many|TRBJ1-5|TRBV18|TRBD1
TGTGCCAGCTCACCCTACAGGGGGGGAGGCAATCAGCCCCAGCATTTT
CASSPYRGGGNQPQHF